This is a list of T cell receptor beta chains from one sample in a study of CD8 T cells in ankylosing spondylitis. TCRdb fed the 5' RACE reads into MiXCR, producing one record per CDR3 protein. Found here are around 220,000 distinct CDR3 sequences, around 19% of them singletons; the top ten hold about 44%. The sequencing sample was made of blood, either unsorted or a sorted T cell fraction (not recorded which). These receptors were collected from a male donor with ankylosing spondylitis. Each CDR3 is given with its conserved first and last residue. Fields, in order: J gene, D gene, clone size, V gene, CDR3 DNA, CDR3 protein. A D gene is named only where the DNA matches it firmly. For some rows the clone size is stated as once, few or many, or as a class when expanded; others skip it.

>TRBJ2-6|-|-|TRBV7-8
TGTGCCAGCAGCCTCACAGAGAACCATGGGGCCAACGTCCTGACTTTC
CASSLTENHGANVLTF
>TRBJ2-7|TRBD2|once|TRBV5-6
TGTGCCAGCAGCTTCGGGACTAGCGGTACATCCTACGAGCGGTACTTC
CASSFGTSGTSYERYF
>TRBJ1-5|-|-|TRBV12-3/TRBV12-4
-
CASSFGSGFQPQHF
>TRBJ2-1|TRBD1|many|TRBV20-1
TGCAGTGCTAGGGACAGGGGATACAATGAGCAGTTCTTC
CSARDRGYNEQFF
>TRBJ2-5|-|few|TRBV28
TGTGCCAGCAAGGGGGGGCAGGGAGAGACCCAGTACTTC
CASKGGQGETQYF
>TRBJ1-1|-|-|TRBV7-9
TGTGCCAGCAGCTCTTATTCCACTGAAGCTTTCTTT
CASSSYSTEAFF
>TRBJ2-1|-|-|TRBV7-9
TGTGCCAGCAGAGATCCGCGAAAGAGCTCCTACAATGAGCAGTTCTTC
CASRDPRKSSYNEQFF
>TRBJ2-5|TRBD1|many|TRBV12-3/TRBV12-4
TGTGCCAGCAGTCTACAAGACAGGGGTGGGGAGACCCAGTACTTC
CASSLQDRGGETQYF
>TRBJ1-2|-|-|TRBV7-2
TGTGCCAGCAGCCCCCCCTTGGGACCGCCCGCGGGCTACACCTTC
CASSPPLGPPAGYTF
>TRBJ2-6|-|once|TRBV6-2/TRBV6-3
TGTGCCAGCAGAATGGGTTCTGGGGCCAACGTCCTGACTTTC
CASRMGSGANVLTF
>TRBJ2-7|-|many|TRBV6-2/TRBV6-3
TGTGCCAGCAGTTACATCCCCCACGACGAGCAGTACTTC
CASSYIPHDEQYF
>TRBJ2-5|TRBD2|-|TRBV28
TGTGCCAGCAGTTTACCGGGGGGAGAGACCCAGTACTTC
CASSLPGGETQYF
>TRBJ1-1|TRBD1|-|TRBV29-1
TGCAGCGTTGAGGCCTCTTGGGACAGGGTCACTGAAGCTTTCTTT
CSVEASWDRVTEAFF
>TRBJ2-2|TRBD2|few|TRBV27
TGTGCCAGCTTAGAAGCGGGAGCTGGCGGGGAGCTGTTTTTT
CASLEAGAGGELFF
>TRBJ1-2|TRBD1|few|TRBV7-9
TGTGCCAGCGGTGGGACAGAGGCGCATGGCTACACCTTC
CASGGTEAHGYTF
>TRBJ2-1|-|-|TRBV6-1
TGTGCCAGCAGAAGGTCCTCACTAGGGCTGAATGAGCAGTTCTTC
CASRRSSLGLNEQFF
>TRBJ2-7|-|-|TRBV6-1
TGTGCCAGCAGGCCATATGGTAGCTACGAGCAGTACTTC
CASRPYGSYEQYF
>TRBJ2-7|TRBD1|-|TRBV7-9
TGTGCCAGCAGCTCCCCCGGGACAGTACCCTACGAGCAGTACTTC
CASSSPGTVPYEQYF
>TRBJ1-6|-|-|TRBV27
TGTGCCAGCAGTTTTGGGTCGGTTCGTTCACCCCTCCACTTT
CASSFGSVRSPLHF
>TRBJ2-1|-|many|TRBV20-1
TGCAGTGCTAGAGATCCAGGCTCCTACAATGAGCAGTTCTTC
CSARDPGSYNEQFF
>TRBJ2-7|TRBD1|few|TRBV14
TGTGCCAGCAGTGTGACAGGGGTTATCGAGCAGTACTTC
CASSVTGVIEQYF
>TRBJ2-1|TRBD1|few|TRBV20-1
TGCAGTGCAACCGGGACAGCTTCCTACAATGAGCAGTTCTTC
CSATGTASYNEQFF
>TRBJ2-3|TRBD2|-|TRBV11-3
TGTGCCAGCAGCTTTAGCGGGGGAACCCTTAGCACAGATACGCAGTATTTT
CASSFSGGTLSTDTQYF